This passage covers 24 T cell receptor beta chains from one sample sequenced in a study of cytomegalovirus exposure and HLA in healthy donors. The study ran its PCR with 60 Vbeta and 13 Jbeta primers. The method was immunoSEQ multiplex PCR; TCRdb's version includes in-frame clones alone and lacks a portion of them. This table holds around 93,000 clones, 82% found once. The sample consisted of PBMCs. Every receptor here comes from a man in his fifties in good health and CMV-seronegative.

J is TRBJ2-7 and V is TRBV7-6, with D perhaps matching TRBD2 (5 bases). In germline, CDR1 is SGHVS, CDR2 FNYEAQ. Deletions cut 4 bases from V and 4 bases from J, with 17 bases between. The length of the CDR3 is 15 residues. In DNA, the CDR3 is TGTGCCAGCAGCTCTGAGGGCATGCTCGGGTACGAGCAGTACTTC. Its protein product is CASSSEGMLGYEQYF.

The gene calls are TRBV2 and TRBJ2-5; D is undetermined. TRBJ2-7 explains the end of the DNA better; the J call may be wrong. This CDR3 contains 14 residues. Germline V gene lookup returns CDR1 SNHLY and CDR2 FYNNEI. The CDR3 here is CASARGLFIYEQYF. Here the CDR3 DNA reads TGTGCCAGCGCCCGAGGCCTATTCATCTACGAGCAGTACTTC.

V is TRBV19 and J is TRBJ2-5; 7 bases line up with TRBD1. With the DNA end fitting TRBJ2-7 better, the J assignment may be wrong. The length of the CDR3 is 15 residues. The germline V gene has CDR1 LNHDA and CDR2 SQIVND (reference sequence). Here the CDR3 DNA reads TGTGCCAGTAGTAATCGACAGGGTCGGAGTGGCGAGCAGTACTTC. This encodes CASSNRQGRSGEQYF.

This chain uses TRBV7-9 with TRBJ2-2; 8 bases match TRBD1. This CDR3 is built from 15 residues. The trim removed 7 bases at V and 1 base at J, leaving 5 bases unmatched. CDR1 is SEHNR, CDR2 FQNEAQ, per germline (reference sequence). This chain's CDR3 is CASNRDRLNTGELFF. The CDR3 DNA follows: TGTGCCAGCAACCGGGACAGGCTGAACACCGGGGAGCTGTTTTTT. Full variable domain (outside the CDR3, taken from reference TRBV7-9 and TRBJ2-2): DTGVSQNPRHKITKRGQNVTFRCDPISEHNRLYWYRQTLGQGPEFLTYFQNEAQLEKSRLLSDRFSAERPKGSFSTLEIQRTEQGDSAMYLCASNRDRLNTGELFFGEGSRLTVL.

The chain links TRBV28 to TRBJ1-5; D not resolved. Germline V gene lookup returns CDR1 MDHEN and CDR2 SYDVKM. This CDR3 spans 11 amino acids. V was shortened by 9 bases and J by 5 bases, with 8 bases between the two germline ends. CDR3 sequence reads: CASPFYQPQHF. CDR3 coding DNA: TGTGCCAGTCCCTTCTATCAGCCCCAGCATTTT.

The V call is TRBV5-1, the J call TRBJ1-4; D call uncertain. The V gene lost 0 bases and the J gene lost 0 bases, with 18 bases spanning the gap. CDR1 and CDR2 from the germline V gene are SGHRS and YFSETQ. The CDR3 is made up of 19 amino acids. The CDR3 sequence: CASSLAGRGSLATNEKLFF. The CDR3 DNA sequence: TGCGCCAGCAGCTTGGCCGGTCGAGGGAGTTTGGCAACTAATGAAAAACTGTTTTTT. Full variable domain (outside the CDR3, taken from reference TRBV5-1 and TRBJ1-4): KAGVTQTPRYLIKTRGQQVTLSCSPISGHRSVSWYQQTPGQGLQFLFEYFSETQRNKGNFPGRFSGRQFSNSRSEMNVSTLELGDSALYLCASSLAGRGSLATNEKLFFGSGTQLSVL.

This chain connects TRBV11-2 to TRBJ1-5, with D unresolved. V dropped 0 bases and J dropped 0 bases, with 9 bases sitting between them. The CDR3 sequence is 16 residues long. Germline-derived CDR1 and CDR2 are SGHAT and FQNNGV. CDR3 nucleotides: TGTGCCAGCAGCTTAGAGGGCAACCCTAGCAATCAGCCCCAGCATTTT. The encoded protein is CASSLEGNPSNQPQHF.

This chain's CDR3 is CASSDINEQFF. CDR3 sequence (DNA): TGTGCCAGCAGTGATATCAATGAGCAGTTCTTC. J is TRBJ2-1 and V is TRBV25-1, with no clear D. The CDR3 runs to 11 residues. Trimming took off 3 bases at V and 6 bases at J, with 3 bases between the two ends. Germline loops: CDR1 MGHDK, CDR2 SYGVNS.

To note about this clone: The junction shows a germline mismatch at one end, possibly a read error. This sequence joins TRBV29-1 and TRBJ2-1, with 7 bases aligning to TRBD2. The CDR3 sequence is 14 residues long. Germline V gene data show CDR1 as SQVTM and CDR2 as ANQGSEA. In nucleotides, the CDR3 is TGCAGCGTTGTCGGGGGGAGCTCCTACAATGGGCAGTTCTTC. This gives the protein CSVVGGSSYNGQFF.

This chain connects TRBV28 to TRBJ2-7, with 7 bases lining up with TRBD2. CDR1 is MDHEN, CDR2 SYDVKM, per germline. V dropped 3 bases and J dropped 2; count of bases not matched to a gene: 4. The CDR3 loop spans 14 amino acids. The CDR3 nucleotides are TGTGCCAGCAGTTTTACGGCGGGGGCCTACGAGCAGTACTTC. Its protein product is CASSFTAGAYEQYF. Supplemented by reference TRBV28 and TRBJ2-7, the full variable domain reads DVKVTQSSRYLVKRTGEKVFLECVQDMDHENMFWYRQDPGLGLRLIYFSYDVKMKEKGDIPEGYSVSREKKERFSLILESASTNQTSMYLCASSFTAGAYEQYFGPGTRLTVT.

The CDR3 protein is CASSAGGAGQPQHF. The CDR3 coding sequence is TGTGCCAGCAGCGCGGGGGGAGCAGGTCAGCCCCAGCATTTT. The chain uses TRBV9 and TRBJ1-5, with D perhaps TRBD1 (5 bases). Trimming pared 3 bases from V and 6 bases from J, leaving 13 bases between. The CDR3 runs to 14 residues. Germline CDR1 is SGDLS and CDR2 is YYNGEE.

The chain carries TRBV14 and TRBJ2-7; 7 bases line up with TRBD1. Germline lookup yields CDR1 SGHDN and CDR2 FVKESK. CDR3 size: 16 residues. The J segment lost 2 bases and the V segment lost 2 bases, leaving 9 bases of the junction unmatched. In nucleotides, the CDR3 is TGTGCCAGCAGCCAACCCTGGACAGGCGGTCCCTACGAGCAGTACTTC. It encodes CASSQPWTGGPYEQYF.

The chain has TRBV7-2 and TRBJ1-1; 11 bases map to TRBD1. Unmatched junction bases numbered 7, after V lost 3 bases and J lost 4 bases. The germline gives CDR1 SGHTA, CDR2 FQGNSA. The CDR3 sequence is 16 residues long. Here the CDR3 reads CASSLDRGRRSTEAFF. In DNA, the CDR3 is TGTGCCAGCAGCTTGGACAGGGGGCGGAGGAGCACTGAAGCTTTCTTT. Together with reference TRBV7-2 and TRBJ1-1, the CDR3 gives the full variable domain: GAGVSQSPSNKVTEKGKDVELRCDPISGHTALYWYRQSLGQGLEFLIYFQGNSAPDKSGLPSDRFSAERTGGSVSTLTIQRTQQEDSAVYLCASSLDRGRRSTEAFFGQGTRLTVV.

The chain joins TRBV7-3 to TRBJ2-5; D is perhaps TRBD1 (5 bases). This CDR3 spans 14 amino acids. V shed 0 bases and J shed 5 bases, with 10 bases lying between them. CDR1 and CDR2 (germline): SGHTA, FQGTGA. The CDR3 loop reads CASSLTAGWETQYF. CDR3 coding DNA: TGTGCCAGCAGCTTAACGGCAGGGTGGGAGACCCAGTACTTC. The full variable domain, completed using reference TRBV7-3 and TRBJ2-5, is GAGVSQTPSNKVTEKGKYVELRCDPISGHTALYWYRQSLGQGPEFLIYFQGTGAADDSGLPNDRFFAVRPEGSVSTLKIQRTERGDSAVYLCASSLTAGWETQYFGPGTRLLVL.

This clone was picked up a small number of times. CDR3 sequence: CASSLSGGRSHEQYF. In DNA, the CDR3 is TGTGCCAGCAGTTTATCAGGGGGGCGAAGCCACGAGCAGTACTTC. This chain joins TRBV28 and TRBJ2-7; maybe TRBD1 (7 bases). The germline gives CDR1 MDHEN, CDR2 SYDVKM. This CDR3 has 15 residues. Trimming removed 1 base at V and 5 bases at J, with 15 bases between.

The CDR3: CAISESRTGGRDNEQFF. CDR3 DNA: TGTGCCATCAGTGAAAGTAGAACGGGAGGGCGGGACAATGAGCAGTTCTTC. The rearrangement links TRBV10-3 to TRBJ2-1; TRBD2 matches 8 bases. V trimming: 3 bases; J trimming: 5 bases; junction bases outside the gene matches: 12. The germline V gene has CDR1 ENHRY and CDR2 SYGVKD. This CDR3 contains 17 residues.

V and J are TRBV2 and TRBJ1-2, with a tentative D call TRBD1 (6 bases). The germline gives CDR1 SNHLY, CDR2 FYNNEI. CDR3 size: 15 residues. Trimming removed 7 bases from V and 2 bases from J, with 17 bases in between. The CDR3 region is CASNPPGQTNYGYTF. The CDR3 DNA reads TGTGCCAGCAATCCCCCCGGACAGACCAACTATGGCTACACCTTC. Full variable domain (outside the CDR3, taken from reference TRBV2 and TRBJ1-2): EPEVTQTPSHQVTQMGQEVILRCVPISNHLYFYWYRQILGQKVEFLVSFYNNEISEKSEIFDDQFSVERPDGSNFTLKIRSTKLEDSAMYFCASNPPGQTNYGYTFGSGTRLTVV.

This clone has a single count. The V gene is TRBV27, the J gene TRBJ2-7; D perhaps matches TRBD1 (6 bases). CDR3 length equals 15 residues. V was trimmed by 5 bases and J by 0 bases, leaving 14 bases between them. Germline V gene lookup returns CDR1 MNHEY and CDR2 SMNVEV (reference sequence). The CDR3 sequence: CASSPTGTSSYEQYF. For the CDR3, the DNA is TGTGCCAGCAGTCCGACAGGTACCAGCTCCTACGAGCAGTACTTC.

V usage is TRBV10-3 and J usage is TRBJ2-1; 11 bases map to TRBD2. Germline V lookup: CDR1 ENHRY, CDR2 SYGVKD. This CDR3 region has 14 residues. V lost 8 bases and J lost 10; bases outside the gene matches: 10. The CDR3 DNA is TGTGCCATCCAGTTAGCGGGAGGGGGTAGGGAGCAGTTCTTC. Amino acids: CAIQLAGGGREQFF.

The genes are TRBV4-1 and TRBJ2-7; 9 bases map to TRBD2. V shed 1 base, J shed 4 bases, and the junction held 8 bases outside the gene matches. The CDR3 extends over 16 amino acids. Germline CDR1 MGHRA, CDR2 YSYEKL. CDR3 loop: CASSQALAGSSYEQYF. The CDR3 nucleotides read TGCGCCAGCAGCCAAGCACTAGCGGGTTCTTCATACGAGCAGTACTTC.

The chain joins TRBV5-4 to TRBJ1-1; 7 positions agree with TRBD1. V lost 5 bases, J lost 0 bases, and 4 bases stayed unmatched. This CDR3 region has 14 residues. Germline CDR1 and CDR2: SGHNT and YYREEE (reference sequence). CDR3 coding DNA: TGTGCCAGCAGTTTCCAGGGGGTGAACACTGAAGCTTTCTTT. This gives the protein CASSFQGVNTEAFF.

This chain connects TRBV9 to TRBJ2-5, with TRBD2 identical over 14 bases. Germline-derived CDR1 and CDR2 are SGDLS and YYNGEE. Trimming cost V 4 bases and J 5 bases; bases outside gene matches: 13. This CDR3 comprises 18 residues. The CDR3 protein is CASSPGTSGSPGEETQYF. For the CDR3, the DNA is TGTGCCAGCAGCCCCGGGACTAGCGGGAGCCCTGGTGAGGAGACCCAGTACTTC.

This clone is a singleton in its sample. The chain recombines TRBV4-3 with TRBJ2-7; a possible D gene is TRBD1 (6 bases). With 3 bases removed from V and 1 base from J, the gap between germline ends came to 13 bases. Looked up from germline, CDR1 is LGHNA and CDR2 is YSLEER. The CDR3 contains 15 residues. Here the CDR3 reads CASSHQQGRSYEQYF. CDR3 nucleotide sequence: TGCGCCAGCAGCCATCAACAGGGAAGGTCCTACGAGCAGTACTTC.

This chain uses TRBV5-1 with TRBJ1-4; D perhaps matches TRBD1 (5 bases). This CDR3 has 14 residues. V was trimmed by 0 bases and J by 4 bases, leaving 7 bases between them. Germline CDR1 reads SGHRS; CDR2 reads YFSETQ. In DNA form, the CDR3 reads TGCGCCAGCAGCTTGGCAGGGAATAATGAAAAACTGTTTTTT. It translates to CASSLAGNNEKLFF. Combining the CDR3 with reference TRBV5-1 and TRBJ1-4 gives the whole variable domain KAGVTQTPRYLIKTRGQQVTLSCSPISGHRSVSWYQQTPGQGLQFLFEYFSETQRNKGNFPGRFSGRQFSNSRSEMNVSTLELGDSALYLCASSLAGNNEKLFFGSGTQLSVL.